This is a list of T cell receptor beta chains from one sample in a study of blood T cell repertoires in COVID-19. Some clones are missing from TCRdb's copy, which holds only in-frame ones; the method was immunoSEQ multiplex PCR. The table has about 140,000 clones, about 70% seen once. Sequencing was done on a sample of peripheral blood. These receptors came from a man older than 75 with acute or convalescent COVID-19. Each CDR3 is given with its conserved first and last residue. D genes are given only for firm matches.

V gene	J gene	D gene	CDR3 protein
TRBV3-1/TRBV3-2	TRBJ2-5	.	CASSRRTPGPGETQYF
TRBV7-6	TRBJ1-4	TRBD1	CASSLMTGSNEKLFF
TRBV7-3	TRBJ2-1	.	CASSKQGDGVNEQFF
TRBV6-2/TRBV6-3	TRBJ1-5	.	CASSADNLVRQPQHF
TRBV7-8	TRBJ2-5	.	CASSLRKETQYF
TRBV5-1	TRBJ2-5	TRBD2	CASSSLPSGGAQTQYF
TRBV7-3	TRBJ2-5	TRBD2	CASSLQGRGGEETQYF
TRBV3-1/TRBV3-2	TRBJ2-5	.	CASSLQGTQYF
TRBV3-1/TRBV3-2	TRBJ2-5	.	CASSRSPGVQETQYF
TRBV18	TRBJ1-5	TRBD1	CASSQTGTGGNQPQHF
TRBV12-3/TRBV12-4	TRBJ1-2	TRBD1	CASSLGTGYGYTF
TRBV7-2	TRBJ1-1	.	CASSLRERVTEAFF
TRBV6-2/TRBV6-3	TRBJ2-7	TRBD2	CASSYPRTLTSGIYEQYF
TRBV6-2/TRBV6-3	TRBJ1-1	TRBD1	CASSNRGRAEAFF
TRBV2	TRBJ2-5	.	CASSREGGAEETQYF
TRBV7-3	TRBJ1-3	TRBD1	CASSLMGTGVGNTIYF
TRBV20-1	TRBJ2-3	.	CSASSDTQYF
TRBV29-1	TRBJ2-5	.	CSVEYYQETQYF
TRBV6-1	TRBJ1-5	.	CASSEHTAGQYKPQHF
TRBV3-1/TRBV3-2	TRBJ2-7	.	CASSFDRRSYEQYF
TRBV7-2	TRBJ2-7	.	CASTLGPGDAYEQYF
TRBV30	TRBJ1-3	.	CAWSVRGNTIYF
TRBV5-1	TRBJ1-4	.	CASSWTRDINEKLFF
TRBV28	TRBJ1-5	.	CASSLGTRGQPQHF
TRBV6-2/TRBV6-3	TRBJ2-7	.	CASSIQGLGQYF
TRBV27	TRBJ2-1	TRBD2	CASSLRGGGHEQFF
TRBV4-2	TRBJ1-4	TRBD1	CASSQGQGANEKLFF
TRBV10-3	TRBJ2-7	TRBD1	CAISLDRGSVEQYF
TRBV5-1	TRBJ2-3	.	CASSVGTATSTDTQYF
TRBV7-9	TRBJ2-2	TRBD2	CASSPSGNTGELFF
TRBV5-1	TRBJ2-3	.	CASSLGQTNTDTQYF
TRBV4-2	TRBJ1-4	TRBD1	CASSGRGGQGNEKLFF
TRBV10-3	TRBJ2-5	.	CAISDGRRQETQYF
TRBV6-2/TRBV6-3	TRBJ1-2	.	CASSYKGNYGYTF
TRBV28	TRBJ2-7	.	CASSPPPLSSYEQYF
TRBV7-9	TRBJ1-2	.	CASSPTSYGYTF
TRBV4-3	TRBJ2-3	.	CASSQAGVGDTQYF
TRBV7-2	TRBJ1-1	.	CASSLVVNTEAFF
TRBV19	TRBJ2-2	TRBD1	CASSRGGQGVTGELFF
TRBV7-6	TRBJ2-3	.	CASSFQGLTDTQYF
TRBV10-2	TRBJ1-5	.	CASSKDRYSNQPQHF
TRBV7-2	TRBJ1-2	TRBD1	CASSSRTGTYYGYTF
TRBV20-1	TRBJ1-1	TRBD1	CSASPLTGGGSEAFF
TRBV13	TRBJ2-2	TRBD1	CASKDRGLNTGELFF
TRBV12-3/TRBV12-4	TRBJ1-1	.	CASTPGNTEAFF